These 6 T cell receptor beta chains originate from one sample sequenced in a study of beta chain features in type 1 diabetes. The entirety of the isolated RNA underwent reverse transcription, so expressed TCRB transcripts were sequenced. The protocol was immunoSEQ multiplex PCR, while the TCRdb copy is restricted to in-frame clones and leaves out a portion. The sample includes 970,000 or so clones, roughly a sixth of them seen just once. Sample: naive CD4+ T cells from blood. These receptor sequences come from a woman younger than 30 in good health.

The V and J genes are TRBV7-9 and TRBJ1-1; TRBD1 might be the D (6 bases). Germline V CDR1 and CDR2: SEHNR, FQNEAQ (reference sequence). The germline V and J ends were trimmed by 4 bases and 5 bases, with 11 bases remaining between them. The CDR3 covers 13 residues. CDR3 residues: CASSSVTGTEAFF. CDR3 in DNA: TGTGCCAGCAGCTCAGTAACAGGGACTGAAGCTTTCTTT.

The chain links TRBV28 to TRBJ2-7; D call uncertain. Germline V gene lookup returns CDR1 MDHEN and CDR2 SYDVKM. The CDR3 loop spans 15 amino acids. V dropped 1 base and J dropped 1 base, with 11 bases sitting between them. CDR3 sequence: CASSLFRHASYEQYF. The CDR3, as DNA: TGTGCCAGCAGTTTATTTAGGCACGCGTCCTACGAGCAGTACTTC.

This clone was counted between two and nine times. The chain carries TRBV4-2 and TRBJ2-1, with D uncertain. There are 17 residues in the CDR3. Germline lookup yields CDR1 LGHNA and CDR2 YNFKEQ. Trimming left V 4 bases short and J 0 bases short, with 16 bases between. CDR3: CASSPEITVGSYNEQFF. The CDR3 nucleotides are TGTGCCAGCAGCCCCGAGATCACAGTAGGCTCCTACAATGAGCAGTTCTTC.

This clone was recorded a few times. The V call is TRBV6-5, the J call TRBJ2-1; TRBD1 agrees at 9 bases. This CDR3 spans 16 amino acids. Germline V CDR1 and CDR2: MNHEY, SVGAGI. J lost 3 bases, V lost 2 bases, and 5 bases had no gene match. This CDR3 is CASSYDRGQGYNEQFF. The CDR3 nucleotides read TGTGCCAGCAGTTACGATAGGGGACAGGGCTACAATGAGCAGTTCTTC.

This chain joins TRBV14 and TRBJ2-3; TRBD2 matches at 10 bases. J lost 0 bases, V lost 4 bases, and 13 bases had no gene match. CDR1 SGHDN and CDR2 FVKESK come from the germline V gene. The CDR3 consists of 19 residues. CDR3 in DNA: TGTGCCAGCAGCCTCAGACTCCTAGCGGGAGTCACTAGCACAGATACGCAGTATTTT. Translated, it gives CASSLRLLAGVTSTDTQYF.

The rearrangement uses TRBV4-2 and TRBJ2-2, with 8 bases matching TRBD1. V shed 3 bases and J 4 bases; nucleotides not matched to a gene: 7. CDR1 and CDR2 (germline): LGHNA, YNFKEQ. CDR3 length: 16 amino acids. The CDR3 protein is CASSHTRGRGTGELFF. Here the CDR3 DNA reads TGTGCCAGCAGCCACACCAGGGGGCGAGGCACCGGGGAGCTGTTTTTT.